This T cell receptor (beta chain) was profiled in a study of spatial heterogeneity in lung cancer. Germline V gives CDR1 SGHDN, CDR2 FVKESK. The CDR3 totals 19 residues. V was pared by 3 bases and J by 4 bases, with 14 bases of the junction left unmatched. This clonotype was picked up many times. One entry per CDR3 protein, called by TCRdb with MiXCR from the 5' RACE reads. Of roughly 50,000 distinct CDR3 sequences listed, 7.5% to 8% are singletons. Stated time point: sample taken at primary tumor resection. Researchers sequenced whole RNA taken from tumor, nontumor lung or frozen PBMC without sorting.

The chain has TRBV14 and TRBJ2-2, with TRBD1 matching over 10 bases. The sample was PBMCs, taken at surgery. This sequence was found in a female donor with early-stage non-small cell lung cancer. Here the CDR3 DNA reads TGTGCCAGCAGCCAGACGGGACAGGGGCCCCTTTTGGTCACCGGGGAGCTGTTTTTT. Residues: CASSQTGQGPLLVTGELFF.